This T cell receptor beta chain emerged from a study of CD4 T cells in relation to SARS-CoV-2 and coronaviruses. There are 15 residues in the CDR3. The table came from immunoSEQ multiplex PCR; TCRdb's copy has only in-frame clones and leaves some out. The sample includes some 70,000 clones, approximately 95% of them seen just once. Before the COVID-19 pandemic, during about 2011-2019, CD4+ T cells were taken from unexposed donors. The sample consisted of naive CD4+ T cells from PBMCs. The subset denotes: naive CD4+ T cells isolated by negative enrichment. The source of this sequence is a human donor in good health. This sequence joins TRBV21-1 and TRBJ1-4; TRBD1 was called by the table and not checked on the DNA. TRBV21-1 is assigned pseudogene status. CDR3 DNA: TGTGCCAGCAGCAAACCCCACAGGGTCAATGAAAAACTGTTTTTT. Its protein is CASSKPHRVNEKLFF.